One and the same sample provided the 2 T cell receptor beta chains below, sequenced in a study of CD8 T cells in Susac syndrome. It was with random hexamers that roughly 0.5 to 1 ug RNA was reverse transcribed. TCRdb passed the immunoSEQ multiplex PCR reads through MiXCR, listing each CDR3 protein once. The profile shows 80,000 to 90,000 distinct CDR3 sequences, 85% to 95% of them singletons. The sample was CD8+ T cells from PBMCs. The receptors shown here come from a human donor with Susac syndrome.

The chain recombines TRBV5-1 with TRBJ2-7; no firm D call. Germline CDR1 is SGHRS and CDR2 is YFSETQ. The ends were cut back, 2 bases at V and 0 bases at J, with 12 bases in the middle. The CDR3 is 15 residues long. This chain's CDR3 is CASSFSTTSSYEQYF. CDR3 sequence (DNA): TGCGCCAGCAGCTTTTCAACTACGAGCTCCTACGAGCAGTACTTC.

The chain recombines TRBV2 with TRBJ2-4, with D uncertain. This CDR3 spans 11 amino acids. The V and J ends lost 6 bases and 6 bases respectively, with 6 bases between them. CDR1 SNHLY and CDR2 FYNNEI come from the germline V gene. The DNA for the CDR3 is TGTGCCAGCAGCGTTACAAACATTCAGTACTTC. Amino acids: CASSVTNIQYF.